The clone carrying this TCR beta chain was recorded a few times. Its specificity is not known. The sample is drawn from a study of cytomegalovirus exposure and HLA in healthy donors. Study-wide points: Rarity held for most TCR sequences, but there were some public TCRs that occurred in many donors.

This table comes from immunoSEQ multiplex PCR, and its TCRdb copy is limited to in-frame clones, with some not included. The sample consists of 200,000 to 250,000 clones, approximately 87% of them appearing once. V shed 6 bases and J 1 base; nucleotides not matched to a gene: 6. Looked up from germline, CDR1 is MNHEY and CDR2 is SVGAGI. This CDR3 is built from 15 residues. The TCR sequence derives from a woman aged 18 to 35 in good health and CMV-seronegative. The sample taken for sequencing was PBMCs. The chain couples TRBV6-5 to TRBJ2-7; TRBD1 matches 10 bases. The CDR3 reads CASRIDRGRSYEQYF. DNA of the CDR3: TGTGCCAGCAGGATAGACAGGGGGCGTTCCTACGAGCAGTACTTC.